This TCR beta chain was identified in a study of blood T cell repertoires in COVID-19. Authors' analysis steps: Reference gene primers were amplified, and this amplification served to estimate nucleated cell counts. Measured with immunoSEQ multiplex PCR; TCRdb has only the in-frame clones, and not every one. V and J calls and clone size follow that table, whereas D and trimming were derived from the DNA. Of roughly 360,000 clones listed, roughly 80% were seen once; the top ten hold around 1%. This TCR was sampled from a human donor with acute or convalescent COVID-19. The donor label of this sample is uncertain. Material for sequencing was peripheral blood.

The DNA for the CDR3 is TGTGCGAGGAAGAGGAACACTGAAGCTTTCTTT. Encoded protein: CARKRNTEAFF. The chain links TRBV30 to TRBJ1-1; D not certain. There are 11 residues in the CDR3. Germline V gene data show CDR1 as GTSNPN and CDR2 as SVGIG (reference sequence).